The 22 T cell receptor beta chains below come from one sample, sequenced in a study of blood T cell repertoires in COVID-19. The repertoire was sequenced with immunoSEQ multiplex PCR; TCRdb's copy has only in-frame clones and lacks some. The sample carries some 190,000 clones, about 91% recorded once. Sequencing was performed on PBMCs or T cells enriched from blood (not recorded which). The source is a woman aged 40 to 55 with acute COVID-19.

This clone was counted between two and nine times. This chain uses TRBV5-5 with TRBJ1-5; weak D call: TRBD1 (6 bases). CDR3 size: 14 residues. The V and J ends lost 0 bases and 4 bases respectively, with 8 bases between them. Germline V lookup: CDR1 SGHKS, CDR2 YYEKEE (reference sequence). In DNA, the CDR3 is TGTGCCAGCAGCTTGGAGGGGGTGAATCAGCCCCAGCATTTT. It translates to CASSLEGVNQPQHF.

This sequence joins TRBV29-1 and TRBJ2-7; D gene ambiguous. Germline assignment: CDR1 SQVTM and CDR2 ANQGSEA. V was trimmed by 1 base and J by 3 bases, leaving 4 bases between them. The CDR3 is made up of 11 amino acids. CDR3 residues: CSVEANYEQYF. In DNA form, the CDR3 reads TGCAGCGTTGAAGCCAACTACGAGCAGTACTTC.

CDR3 DNA: TGTGCCAGCCGGCCACAGGAGGGGAAGTCTGCCCAGTACTTC. Its translation is CASRPQEGKSAQYF. V is TRBV25-1 and J is TRBJ2-7; TRBD2 might be the D (6 bases). Trimming took off 8 bases at V and 10 bases at J, with 24 bases between the two ends. CDR1 is MGHDK, CDR2 SYGVNS, per germline. The CDR3 consists of 14 residues.

This rearrangement joins TRBV6-5 to TRBJ1-1, with 8 nucleotides matching TRBD1. The CDR3 loop spans 14 amino acids. The germline V gene encodes CDR1 MNHEY and CDR2 SVGAGI. Trimming removed 2 bases from V and 4 bases from J; junction bases left unmatched: 3. The DNA of the CDR3 is TGTGCCAGCAGTTACACAGACAGGGGCACTGAAGCTTTCTTT. Amino acids: CASSYTDRGTEAFF.

The CDR3 loop is CASSEGPSEYNEQFF. The DNA for the CDR3 is TGTGCCAGCAGTGAAGGTCCTAGCGAGTACAATGAGCAGTTCTTC. The chain is built from TRBV2 and TRBJ2-1; possibly TRBD2 for D (6 bases). The V end was cut by 1 base, the J end by 4 bases, with 11 bases between. CDR1 and CDR2 (germline): SNHLY, FYNNEI. CDR3 length: 15 amino acids.

CDR3 in amino acids: CASSGADSNQPQHF. The CDR3 DNA reads TGTGCCAGCAGTGGGGCAGATAGCAATCAGCCCCAGCATTTT. The chain is built from TRBV2 and TRBJ1-5; D call uncertain. Trimming shortened V by 4 bases and J by 0 bases, and 7 bases separated the two germline ends. Germline CDR1 and CDR2: SNHLY and FYNNEI. This CDR3 is 14 amino acids long.

This clone was seen only a few times. This sequence joins TRBV9 and TRBJ2-7, with unresolved D. The CDR3 totals 13 residues. Per germline, CDR1 SGDLS and CDR2 YYNGEE. Trimming took 0 bases from V and 6 from J, leaving 10 bases between them. Here the CDR3 reads CASSVGPRSEQYF. The CDR3 region has the DNA TGTGCCAGCAGCGTAGGGCCCCGCTCCGAGCAGTACTTC.

The sample holds a few counts of this clone. The rearrangement joins TRBV6-5 to TRBJ2-2; D remains unclear. The CDR3 has 11 amino acids. The germline CDR1 and CDR2 sequences are MNHEY and SVGAGI. V dropped 5 bases and J dropped 7 bases, with 5 bases sitting between them. The CDR3 DNA follows: TGTGCCAGCAGTATTCTCGGGGAGCTGTTTTTT. Its protein is CASSILGELFF.

This chain joins TRBV11-3 and TRBJ1-5, with 11 positions matching TRBD1. Germline CDR1 reads SGHNT; CDR2 reads YENEEA. The ends lost 3 bases at V and 6 bases at J; junction bases unmatched: 4. This CDR3 has 15 amino acids. The CDR3 reads CASSLDRGRTQPQHF. The CDR3 coding sequence is TGTGCCAGCAGCTTGGACAGGGGGCGCACTCAGCCCCAGCATTTT.

The count of this clone is one. The chain couples TRBV4-2 to TRBJ2-3; perhaps TRBD2 as D (6 bases). The CDR3 contains 16 residues. The germline gives CDR1 LGHNA, CDR2 YNFKEQ. Trimming took off 0 bases at V and 0 bases at J, with 10 bases between the two ends. The CDR3 sequence: CASSQEVAASTDTQYF. CDR3 DNA: TGTGCCAGCAGCCAAGAAGTAGCGGCTAGCACAGATACGCAGTATTTT.

The rearrangement uses TRBV11-2 and TRBJ1-2; a weak D match, TRBD1 (5 bases). CDR1 is SGHAT, CDR2 FQNNGV, per germline. The CDR3 contains 14 residues. V was trimmed by 0 bases and J by 7 bases, leaving 12 bases between them. The CDR3 region is CASSLDPGHLGYTF. Written as DNA, the CDR3 is TGTGCCAGCAGCTTAGACCCCGGACATCTTGGCTACACCTTC.

This clone was observed a single time. This chain links TRBV9 with TRBJ2-1; 12 bases align to TRBD2. The germline V gene has CDR1 SGDLS and CDR2 YYNGEE. The CDR3 has 16 amino acids. Trimming removed 4 bases from V and 4 bases from J; junction bases left unmatched: 6. The CDR3 bases are TGTGCCAGCAGCTTAAGACTAGCGGGAGCTTACAATGAGCAGTTCTTC. This sequence encodes CASSLRLAGAYNEQFF.

This clone was picked up one time. V usage is TRBV30 and J usage is TRBJ2-1, with 11 bases aligning to TRBD2. The V gene end was trimmed by 2 bases and the J gene end by 9 bases; junction bases not matched to a gene: 9. CDR1 is GTSNPN, CDR2 SVGIG, per germline (reference sequence). CDR3 length equals 15 residues. The CDR3: CAWSRVSGRAGEQFF. The CDR3 nucleotides are TGTGCCTGGAGTCGGGTTAGCGGGAGGGCAGGTGAGCAGTTCTTC.

This rearrangement joins TRBV16 to TRBJ2-7; the D gene is possibly TRBD1 (6 bases). The V gene's germline CDR1 is KGHSY and CDR2 FQNENV. The V end lost 4 bases, the J end lost 3 bases, and 7 bases lay between the germline ends. The CDR3 has 12 residues. CDR3 loop: CASSRDNYEQYF. The CDR3 DNA sequence: TGTGCCAGCAGCCGGGACAACTACGAGCAGTACTTC.

This clone was observed once. The V gene is TRBV5-8, the J gene TRBJ1-2; 9 positions match TRBD1. There are 18 residues in the CDR3. V lost 0 bases, J lost 4 bases, and 13 bases stayed unmatched. In germline, CDR1 is SGHTS, CDR2 YDEGEE. CDR3 residues: CASSLALDRGFRGYGYTF. The CDR3 region has the DNA TGTGCCAGCAGCTTGGCACTTGACAGGGGGTTTCGGGGCTATGGCTACACCTTC.

V and J are TRBV5-1 and TRBJ2-5; perhaps TRBD2 as D (5 bases). With 2 bases removed from V and 1 base from J, the gap between germline ends came to 9 bases. This CDR3 is built from 14 residues. CDR1 and CDR2 (germline): SGHRS, YFSETQ. The DNA of the CDR3 is TGCGCCAGCAGCTTTCTAAGCGGCCAAGAGACCCAGTACTTC. Protein sequence: CASSFLSGQETQYF.

The CDR3 nucleotides read TGTGCCAGCAGTCTTGACAGGCTGGGTGGCTACACCTTC. Encoded protein: CASSLDRLGGYTF. This chain joins TRBV6-5 and TRBJ1-2; D may be TRBD1 (6 bases). In germline, CDR1 is MNHEY, CDR2 SVGAGI. The CDR3 totals 13 residues. Trimming removed 5 bases at V and 7 bases at J, with 14 bases between.

A single count supports this clone. J is TRBJ1-3 and V is TRBV12-1; TRBD1 reflects the table's D call only, with no check against the DNA. TRBV12-1 is a known pseudogene. The CDR3 length is 13 residues. The CDR3 nucleotides read TGTGCCAGCAGCTTTCAACAGGGACACACCATATATTTT. Its translation is CASSFQQGHTIYF.

The J gene is TRBJ2-3, the V gene TRBV4-1, with D unresolved. This CDR3 comprises 16 residues. Germline CDR1 reads MGHRA; CDR2 reads YSYEKL. Trimming stripped 4 bases from V and 6 bases from J, with 20 bases between. DNA of the CDR3: TGCGCCAGCAGCCCCCCGACGCGGCTCACCGGGGATACGCAGTATTTT. This gives the protein CASSPPTRLTGDTQYF.

The J gene is TRBJ1-1, the V gene TRBV7-9; TRBD1 matches 8 bases. The length of the CDR3 is 17 residues. Per the germline V gene, CDR1 is SEHNR and CDR2 is FQNEAQ (reference sequence). The trim removed 5 bases at V and 0 bases at J, leaving 11 bases unmatched. CDR3 amino acids: CASSHSSGGEMNTEAFF. In DNA form, the CDR3 reads TGTGCCAGCAGCCACAGTTCAGGGGGCGAGATGAACACTGAAGCTTTCTTT.

V and J are TRBV7-2 and TRBJ1-1; a possible D gene is TRBD1 (6 bases). This CDR3 has 15 amino acids. Between the trimmed V and J ends, which lost 1 base and 4 bases, there was a span of 13 bases. Germline loops: CDR1 SGHTA, CDR2 FQGNSA. CDR3: CASSLVAGAGTEAFF. The DNA for the CDR3 is TGTGCCAGCAGCTTAGTGGCAGGGGCGGGCACTGAAGCTTTCTTT.

The chain joins TRBV12-3 or TRBV12-4 to TRBJ1-3; D is uncertain. Deletions cut 3 bases from V and 4 bases from J, with 4 bases between. This CDR3 has 12 amino acids. DNA of the CDR3: TGTGCCAGCAGTTTCATGGGAAACACCATATATTTT. It codes for CASSFMGNTIYF.